The 7 T cell receptor beta chains in this list originate from one sample, sequenced in a study of blood T cell repertoires in COVID-19. TCRdb keeps only in-frame clones here, not all; method: immunoSEQ multiplex PCR. The data show about 24,000 clones, with approximately 89% seen just once and approximately 20% held by the top ten. The sample comprised peripheral blood. These receptors originate from a human donor in a cohort sampled during active COVID-19.

The chain recombines TRBV20-1 with TRBJ1-1; the match to TRBD1 covers 8 bases. Germline V gene data show CDR1 as DFQATT and CDR2 as SNEGSKA (reference sequence). V lost 3 bases and J lost 8; bases outside the gene matches: 11. The CDR3 is made up of 14 amino acids. Here the CDR3 reads CSASLRQGTLEAFF. In nucleotides, the CDR3 is TGCAGTGCTAGTCTGAGACAGGGGACACTGGAAGCTTTCTTT.

The chain has TRBV15 and TRBJ2-3, with TRBD1 matching 7 bases. Germline V gives CDR1 LNHNV, CDR2 YYDKDF (reference sequence). Trimming took 2 bases from V and 0 from J; bases not matched to a gene: 5. There are 16 residues in the CDR3. The CDR3 region has the DNA TGTGCCACCAGCAGACACGGGACAGCTAGCACAGATACGCAGTATTTT. This translates into CATSRHGTASTDTQYF.

V gene TRBV5-1 combines with J gene TRBJ2-7, with 10 bases identical to TRBD2. The V gene end was trimmed by 2 bases and the J gene end by 4 bases; junction bases not matched to a gene: 12. Per germline, CDR1 SGHRS and CDR2 YFSETQ. This CDR3 comprises 17 residues. The CDR3 loop reads CASSFVTPGLASYEQYF. The CDR3 region has the DNA TGCGCCAGCAGCTTCGTTACCCCGGGACTAGCGTCTTACGAGCAGTACTTC.

The chain employs TRBV28 and TRBJ2-6; tentative D call: TRBD2 (7 bases). Germline loops: CDR1 MDHEN, CDR2 SYDVKM. The V end lost 6 bases, the J end lost 3 bases, and 24 bases lay between the germline ends. This CDR3 comprises 19 residues. CDR3 coding DNA: TGTGCCAGCAGCCCCCGAATAGGGGGAGGGCCGGGTGGGGCCAACGTCCTGACTTTC. Translation gives CASSPRIGGGPGGANVLTF.

The gene calls are TRBV18 and TRBJ2-5; 12 bases match TRBD2. The CDR3 is 18 amino acids. Germline loops: CDR1 KGHSH, CDR2 LQKENI. V lost 0 bases to trimming and J lost 4 bases; unmatched junction nucleotides: 9. The chain's CDR3 is CASSPPLAGGPRGETQYF. The CDR3, as DNA: TGTGCCAGCTCACCACCCCTAGCGGGGGGGCCTAGGGGAGAGACCCAGTACTTC.

The rearrangement links TRBV14 to TRBJ2-1; TRBD2 matches at 11 bases. After removal of 5 bases from V and 7 bases from J, the junction contained 7 bases not matched to a gene. Germline V gives CDR1 SGHDN, CDR2 FVKESK. The CDR3 consists of 15 residues. As DNA, the CDR3 is TGTGCCAGCAGCACAACTAGCGGGGGCTGGAATGAGCAGTTCTTC. It encodes CASSTTSGGWNEQFF.

This chain links TRBV19 with TRBJ1-2; 9 bases map to TRBD1. The germline CDR1 and CDR2 sequences are LNHDA and SQIVND (reference sequence). V shed 5 bases and J 1 base; nucleotides not matched to a gene: 5. The CDR3 runs 15 residues. CDR3 sequence reads: CASSFRDRVNYGYTF. The DNA for the CDR3 is TGTGCCAGTAGTTTCCGGGACAGGGTTAACTATGGCTACACCTTC.